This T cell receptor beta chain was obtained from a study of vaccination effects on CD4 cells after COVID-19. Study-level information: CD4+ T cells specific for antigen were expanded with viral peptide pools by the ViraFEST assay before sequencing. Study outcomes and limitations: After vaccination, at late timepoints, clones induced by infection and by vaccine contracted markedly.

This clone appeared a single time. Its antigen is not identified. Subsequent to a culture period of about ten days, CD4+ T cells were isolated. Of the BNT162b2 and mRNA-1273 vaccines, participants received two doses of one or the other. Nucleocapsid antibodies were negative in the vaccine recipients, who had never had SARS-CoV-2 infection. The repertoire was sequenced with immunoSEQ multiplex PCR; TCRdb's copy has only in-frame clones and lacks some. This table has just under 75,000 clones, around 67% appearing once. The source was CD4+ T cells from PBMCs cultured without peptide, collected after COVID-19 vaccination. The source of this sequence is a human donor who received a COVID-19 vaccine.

The CDR3 sequence: CASSAPGLETQYF. In nucleotides, the CDR3 is TGCGCCAGCAGCGCGCCGGGGTTGGAGACCCAGTACTTC. The J gene is TRBJ2-5, the V gene TRBV5-1; perhaps TRBD2 as D (5 bases). The CDR3 is made up of 13 amino acids. V dropped 4 bases and J dropped 5 bases, with 12 bases sitting between them. Germline loops: CDR1 SGHRS, CDR2 YFSETQ.